This T cell receptor beta chain originates from a study of T-cell memory formation after mild COVID-19. A few counts support this clonotype. Antigen unknown. From 5'RACE with constant-segment primers came TCR alpha and TCR beta cDNA libraries that carried sample barcodes and UMIs. TCRdb re-called the 5' RACE reads through MiXCR, storing one row per CDR3 protein. Among about 400,000 distinct CDR3 sequences listed, about 15% were seen once. Whole-study results and caveats: Contracting clones localized mainly to CM and EM when CD4+ and mainly to EMRA when CD8+. Clones contracting over day 15 to 85 were CD4/CD8 balanced, with later expanders leaning CD4+.

This CDR3 has 13 residues. With 5 bases clipped from V and 6 bases from J, the junction kept 6 bases outside the gene matches. The germline V gene encodes CDR1 LNHDA and CDR2 SQIVND (reference sequence). Sequenced material: PBMCs or a T cell subset sorted from them (not recorded which). The origin of this receptor is a man aged 18 to 30 who had mild COVID-19 (a few samples of this study predate the infection). Cell type and time point are not known. The chain carries TRBV19 and TRBJ1-1; the match to TRBD1 covers 7 bases. The chain's CDR3 is CASSSTGEPEAFF. For the CDR3, the DNA is TGTGCCAGTAGTTCCACAGGGGAGCCTGAAGCTTTCTTT.